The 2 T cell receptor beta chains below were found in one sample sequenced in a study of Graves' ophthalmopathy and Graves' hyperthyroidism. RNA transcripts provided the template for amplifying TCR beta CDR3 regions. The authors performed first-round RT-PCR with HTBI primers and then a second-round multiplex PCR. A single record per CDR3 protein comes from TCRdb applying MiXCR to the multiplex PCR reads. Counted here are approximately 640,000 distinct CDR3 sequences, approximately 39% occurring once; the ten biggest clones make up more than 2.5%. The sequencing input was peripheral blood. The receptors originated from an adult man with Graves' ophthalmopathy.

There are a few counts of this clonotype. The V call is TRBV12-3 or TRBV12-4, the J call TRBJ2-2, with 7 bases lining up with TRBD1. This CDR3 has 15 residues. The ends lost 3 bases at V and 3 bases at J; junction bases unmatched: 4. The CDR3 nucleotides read TGTGCCAGCAGTTTGGGACAGTTACACACCGGGGAGCTGTTTTTT. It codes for CASSLGQLHTGELFF.

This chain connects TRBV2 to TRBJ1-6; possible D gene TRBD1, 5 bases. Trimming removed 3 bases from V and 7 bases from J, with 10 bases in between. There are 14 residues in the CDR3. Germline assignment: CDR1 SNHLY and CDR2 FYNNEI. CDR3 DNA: TGTGCCAGCAGTGAGCATGCAGGGAATTCACCCCTCCACTTT. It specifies CASSEHAGNSPLHF.